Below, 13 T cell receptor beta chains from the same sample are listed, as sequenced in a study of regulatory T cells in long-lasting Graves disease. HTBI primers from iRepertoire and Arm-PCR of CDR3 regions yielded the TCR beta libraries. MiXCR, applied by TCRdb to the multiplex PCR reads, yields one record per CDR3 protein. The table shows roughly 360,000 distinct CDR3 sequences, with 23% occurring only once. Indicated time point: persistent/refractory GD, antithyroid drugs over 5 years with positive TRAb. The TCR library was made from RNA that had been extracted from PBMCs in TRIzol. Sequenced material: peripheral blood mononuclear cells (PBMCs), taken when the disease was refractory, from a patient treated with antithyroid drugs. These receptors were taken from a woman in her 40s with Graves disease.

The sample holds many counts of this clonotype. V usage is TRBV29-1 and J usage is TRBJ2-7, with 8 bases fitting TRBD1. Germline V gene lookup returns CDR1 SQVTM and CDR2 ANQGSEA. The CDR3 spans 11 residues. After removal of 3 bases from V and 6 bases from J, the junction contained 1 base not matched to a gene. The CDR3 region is CSVDGTGEQYF. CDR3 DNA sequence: TGCAGCGTTGATGGGACAGGCGAGCAGTACTTC.

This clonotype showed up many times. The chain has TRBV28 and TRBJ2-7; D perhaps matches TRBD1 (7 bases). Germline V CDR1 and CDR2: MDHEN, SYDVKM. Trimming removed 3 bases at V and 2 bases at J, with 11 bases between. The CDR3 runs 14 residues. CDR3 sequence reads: CASSFRGVAYEQYF. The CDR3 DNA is TGTGCCAGCAGTTTCAGGGGGGTGGCCTACGAGCAGTACTTC.

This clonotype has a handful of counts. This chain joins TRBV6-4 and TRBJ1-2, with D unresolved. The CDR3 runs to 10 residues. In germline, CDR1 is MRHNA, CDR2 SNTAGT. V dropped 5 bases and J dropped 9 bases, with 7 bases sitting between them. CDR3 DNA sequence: TGTGCCAGCAGTCCTCTCCGCTACACCTTC. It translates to CASSPLRYTF.

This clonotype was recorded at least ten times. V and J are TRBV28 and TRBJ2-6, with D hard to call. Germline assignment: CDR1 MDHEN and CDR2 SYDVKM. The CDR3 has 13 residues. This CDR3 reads CAAKVSGANVLTF. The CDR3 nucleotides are TGTGCGGCGAAGGTGTCTGGGGCCAACGTCCTGACTTTC.

The CDR3 region is CASSYAGSVQPQHF. The DNA of the CDR3 is TGTGCCAGCAGTTACGCAGGATCGGTACAGCCCCAGCATTTT. The V call is TRBV6-5, the J call TRBJ1-5; no reliable D call. The V gene's germline CDR1 is MNHEY and CDR2 SVGAGI. V was trimmed by 2 bases and J by 7 bases, leaving 12 bases between them. The CDR3 sequence is 14 residues long.

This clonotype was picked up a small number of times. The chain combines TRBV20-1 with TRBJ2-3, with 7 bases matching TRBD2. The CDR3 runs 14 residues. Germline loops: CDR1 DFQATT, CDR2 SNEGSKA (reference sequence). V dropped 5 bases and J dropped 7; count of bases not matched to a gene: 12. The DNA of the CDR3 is TGCAGTGCTCCCCCAGTGGGAGGGCCTCATACGCAGTATTTT. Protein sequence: CSAPPVGGPHTQYF.

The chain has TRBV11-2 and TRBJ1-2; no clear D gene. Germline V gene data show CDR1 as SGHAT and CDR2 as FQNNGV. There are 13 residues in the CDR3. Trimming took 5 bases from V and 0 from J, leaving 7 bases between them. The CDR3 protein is CASSISANYGYTF. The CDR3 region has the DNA TGTGCCAGCAGCATCAGCGCTAACTATGGCTACACCTTC. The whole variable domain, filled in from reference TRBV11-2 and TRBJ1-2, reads EAGVAQSPRYKIIEKRQSVAFWCNPISGHATLYWYQQILGQGPKLLIQFQNNGVVDDSQLPKDRFSAERLKGVDSTLKIQPAKLEDSAVYLCASSISANYGYTFGSGTRLTVV.

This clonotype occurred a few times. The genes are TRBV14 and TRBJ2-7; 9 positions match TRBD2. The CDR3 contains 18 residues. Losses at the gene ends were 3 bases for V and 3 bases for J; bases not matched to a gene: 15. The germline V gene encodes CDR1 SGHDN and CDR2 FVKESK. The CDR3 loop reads CASSQAALNSGSLYEQYF. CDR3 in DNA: TGTGCCAGCAGCCAGGCGGCACTAAATAGCGGGAGTCTCTACGAGCAGTACTTC.

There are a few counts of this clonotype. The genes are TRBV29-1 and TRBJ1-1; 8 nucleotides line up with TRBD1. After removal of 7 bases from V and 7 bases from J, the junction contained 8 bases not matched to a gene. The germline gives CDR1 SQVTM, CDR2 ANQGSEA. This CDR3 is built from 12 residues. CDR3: CSATRQGYEAFF. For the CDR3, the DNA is TGCAGCGCCACAAGACAGGGGTATGAAGCTTTCTTT.

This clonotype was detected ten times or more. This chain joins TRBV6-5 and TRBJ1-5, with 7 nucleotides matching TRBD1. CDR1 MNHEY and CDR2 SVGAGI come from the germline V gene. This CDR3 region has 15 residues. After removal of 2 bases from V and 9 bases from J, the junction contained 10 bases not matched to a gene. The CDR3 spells CASSYLGTVLRPQHF. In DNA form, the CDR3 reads TGTGCCAGCAGTTACCTAGGGACAGTCCTTCGGCCCCAGCATTTT.

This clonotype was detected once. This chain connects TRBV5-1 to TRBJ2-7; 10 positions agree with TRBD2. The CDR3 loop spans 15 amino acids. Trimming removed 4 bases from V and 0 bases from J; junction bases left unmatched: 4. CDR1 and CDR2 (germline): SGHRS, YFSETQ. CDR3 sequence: CASSNLAGDSYEQYF. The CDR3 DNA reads TGCGCCAGCAGCAATCTAGCGGGGGACTCCTACGAGCAGTACTTC.

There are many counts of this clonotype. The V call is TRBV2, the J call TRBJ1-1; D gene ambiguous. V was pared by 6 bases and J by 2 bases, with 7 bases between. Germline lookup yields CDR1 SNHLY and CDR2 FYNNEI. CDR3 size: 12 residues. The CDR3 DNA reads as TGTGCCAGCAGCCCAATTAACACTGAAGCTTTCTTT. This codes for CASSPINTEAFF.

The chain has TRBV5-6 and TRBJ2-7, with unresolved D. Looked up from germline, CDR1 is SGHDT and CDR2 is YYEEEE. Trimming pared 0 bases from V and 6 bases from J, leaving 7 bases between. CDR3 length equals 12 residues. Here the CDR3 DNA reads TGTGCCAGCAGCTTGGGGTATTCCGAGCAGTACTTC. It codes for CASSLGYSEQYF.